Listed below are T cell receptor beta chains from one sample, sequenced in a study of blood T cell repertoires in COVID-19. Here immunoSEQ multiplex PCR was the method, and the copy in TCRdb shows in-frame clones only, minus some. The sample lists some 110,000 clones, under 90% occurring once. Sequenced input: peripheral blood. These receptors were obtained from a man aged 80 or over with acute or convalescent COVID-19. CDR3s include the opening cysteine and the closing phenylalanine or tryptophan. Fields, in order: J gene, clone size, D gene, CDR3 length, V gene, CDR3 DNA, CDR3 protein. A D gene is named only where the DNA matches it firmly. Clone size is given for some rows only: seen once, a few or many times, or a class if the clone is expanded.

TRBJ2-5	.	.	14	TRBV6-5	TGTGCCAGCAGCTTACTAGCCGCCCAAGAGACCCAGTACTTC	CASSLLAAQETQYF
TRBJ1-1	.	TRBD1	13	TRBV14	TGTGCCAGCAGCCAAGATGAGGGGACAGGAGCTTTCTTT	CASSQDEGTGAFF
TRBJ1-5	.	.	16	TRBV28	TGTGCCAGCAGGGCGCAAAGCGGGCAGGATTATCAGCCCCAGCATTTT	CASRAQSGQDYQPQHF
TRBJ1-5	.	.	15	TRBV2	TGTGCCAGCAGTGAAGCGGGGCAGCCCAATCAGCCCCAGCATTTT	CASSEAGQPNQPQHF
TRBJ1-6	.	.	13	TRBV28	TGTGCCAGCAGTTTGCTGAGTTCTTCACCCCTCCACTTT	CASSLLSSSPLHF
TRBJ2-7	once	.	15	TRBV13	TGTGCCAGCAGCTTATACCGGGGTCAAGGCTACGAGCAGTACTTC	CASSLYRGQGYEQYF
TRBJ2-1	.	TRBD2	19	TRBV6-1	TGTGCCAGCAGTGAACGGACTAGCGGGCACTTTAGCTCCTACAATGAGCAGTTCTTC	CASSERTSGHFSSYNEQFF
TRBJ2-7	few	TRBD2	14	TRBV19	TGTGCCAGTAGTAAAGCGGGAGGGTCCTACGAGCAGTACTTC	CASSKAGGSYEQYF
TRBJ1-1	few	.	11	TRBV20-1	TGCAGTGCTCTCGTCGGGGATGAAGCTTTCTTT	CSALVGDEAFF
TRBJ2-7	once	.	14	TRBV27	TGTGCCAGCAGTTTCATAGCGAAGTGGGACGAGCAGTACTTC	CASSFIAKWDEQYF
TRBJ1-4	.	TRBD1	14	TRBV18	TGTGCCAGCTCACAGGCAACAGGGGGCCTAAAACTGTTTTTT	CASSQATGGLKLFF
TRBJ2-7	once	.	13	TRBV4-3	TGCGCCAGCAGCCAAGGAACTTCCTACGAGCAGTACTTC	CASSQGTSYEQYF
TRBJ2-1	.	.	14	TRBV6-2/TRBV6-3	TGTGCCAGCAGTGCCCGGCGGGGCTACAATGAGCAGTTCTTC	CASSARRGYNEQFF
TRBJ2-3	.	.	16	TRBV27	TGTGCCAGCAGCCCCGCAACAGGGCTAATCACAGATACGCAGTATTTT	CASSPATGLITDTQYF
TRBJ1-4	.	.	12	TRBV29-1	TGCAGCGCCCGAGACAGGAATGAAAAACTGTTTTTT	CSARDRNEKLFF
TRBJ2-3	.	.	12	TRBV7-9	TGTGCCAGCAGCTCGTACACAGATACGCAGTATTTT	CASSSYTDTQYF
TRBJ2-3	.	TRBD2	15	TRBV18	TGTGCCAGCTCACCAAGTCATAGCGGGGGAGATACGCAGTATTTT	CASSPSHSGGDTQYF
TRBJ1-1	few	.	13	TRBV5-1	TGCGCCAGCGCCCGGGGGAGGAACACTGAAGCTTTCTTT	CASARGRNTEAFF
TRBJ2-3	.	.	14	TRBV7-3	TGTGCCAGCAGCACTGTTTCGTACACAGATACGCAGTATTTT	CASSTVSYTDTQYF
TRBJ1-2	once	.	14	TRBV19	TGTGCCAGTAGGGTGGACAGCTTGAACTATGGCTACACCTTC	CASRVDSLNYGYTF
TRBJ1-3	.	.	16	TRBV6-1	TGTGCCAGCAGTGAAGCTGCGGGGGTTTCTGGAAACACCATATATTTT	CASSEAAGVSGNTIYF
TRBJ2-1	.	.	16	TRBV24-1	TGTGCCACCAGTGATTTGAGGGGGAGCTCCTACAATGAGCAGTTCTTC	CATSDLRGSSYNEQFF
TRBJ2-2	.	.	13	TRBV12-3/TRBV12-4	TGTGCCAGCAGTCCTCGAGCGACCGGGGAGCTGTTTTTT	CASSPRATGELFF
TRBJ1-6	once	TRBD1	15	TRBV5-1	TGCGCCAGCAGCTCTCAACAGGGGGCCAATTCACCCCTCCACTTT	CASSSQQGANSPLHF
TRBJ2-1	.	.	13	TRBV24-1	TGTGCCACCCAAAGTCAGGGGACCTATGAGCAGTTCTTC	CATQSQGTYEQFF
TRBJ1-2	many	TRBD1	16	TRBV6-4	TGTGCCAGCAGTGATTCCAACAGGGGAAGAGACTATGGCTACACCTTC	CASSDSNRGRDYGYTF
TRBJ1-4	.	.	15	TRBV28	TGTGCCAGCAGTTTAAGGGCGGGTACTAATGAAAAACTGTTTTTT	CASSLRAGTNEKLFF
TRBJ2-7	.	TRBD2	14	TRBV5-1	TGCGCCAGCAGCTCGGGACTAGCATTCTACGAGCAGTACTTC	CASSSGLAFYEQYF
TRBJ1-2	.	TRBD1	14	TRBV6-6	TGTGCCAGCAGTCGGACAGGGGGCAACGATGGCTACACCTTC	CASSRTGGNDGYTF
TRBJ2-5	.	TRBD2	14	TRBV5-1	TGCGCCAGCACCGCCCTAGCGGGAGTTGGGACCCAGTACTTC	CASTALAGVGTQYF
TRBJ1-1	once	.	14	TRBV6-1	TGTGCCAGCAGTGAAGAAATTAGGGGCACTGAAGCTTTCTTT	CASSEEIRGTEAFF
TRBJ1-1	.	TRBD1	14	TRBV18	TGTGCCAGCTCACCGGACAGGATGAACACTGAAGCTTTCTTT	CASSPDRMNTEAFF
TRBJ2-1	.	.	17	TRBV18	TGTGCCAGCTCACCATACCGGGGTGTGGGCAGGGGGGATGAGCAGTTCTTC	CASSPYRGVGRGDEQFF
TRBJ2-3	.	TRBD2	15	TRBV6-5	TGTGCCAGCAGCCGTCGCGCGGGAGGAACAGATACGCAGTATTTT	CASSRRAGGTDTQYF
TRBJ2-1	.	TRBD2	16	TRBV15	TGTGCCACCAGCAGAGCCCATTCGACTAGCCAAAATGAGCAGTTCTTC	CATSRAHSTSQNEQFF
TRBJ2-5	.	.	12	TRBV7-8	TGTGCCAGCACCCTGGGGGGAGTGACCCAGTACTTC	CASTLGGVTQYF
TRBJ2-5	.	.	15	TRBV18	TGTGCCAGCTCACCAGACAGCTCGGGCGAAGAGACCCAGTACTTC	CASSPDSSGEETQYF
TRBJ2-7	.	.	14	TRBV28	TGTGCCAGCAGTCCCCCCGGGTGGCCCTACGAGCAGTACTTC	CASSPPGWPYEQYF
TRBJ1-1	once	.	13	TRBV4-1	TGCGCCAGCAGCCAATATTGGAACACTGAAGCTTTCTTT	CASSQYWNTEAFF
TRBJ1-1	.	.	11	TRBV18	TGTGCCAGCTCTCTTAGTACTGAAGCTTTCTTT	CASSLSTEAFF
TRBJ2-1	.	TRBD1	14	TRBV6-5	TGTGCCAGTTTGACAGGGGGCTATCGGGGCGAGCAGTTCTTC	CASLTGGYRGEQFF
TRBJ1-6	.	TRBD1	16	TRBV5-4	TGTGCCAGCAGCGGAGGGACAGCCTTCTATAATTCACCCCTCCACTTT	CASSGGTAFYNSPLHF
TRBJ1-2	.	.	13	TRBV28	TGTGCCAGCAGTTTATTGGCCACCTTAGGCTACACCTTC	CASSLLATLGYTF
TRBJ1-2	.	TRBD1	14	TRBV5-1	TGCGCCAGCAGCTTGGGACAGGGGGAGGACGGCTACACCTTC	CASSLGQGEDGYTF
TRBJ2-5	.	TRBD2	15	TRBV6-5	TGTGCCAGCAGTTATAGCGGGAATTTGAAGGAGACCCAGTACTTC	CASSYSGNLKETQYF
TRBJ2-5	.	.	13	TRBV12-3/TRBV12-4	TGTGCCAGCGGGAGGATGTACCAAGAGACCCAGTACTTC	CASGRMYQETQYF
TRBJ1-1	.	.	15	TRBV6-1	TGTGCCAGCAGTGAAGGGGGGGGGTTGAACACTGAAGCTTTCTTT	CASSEGGGLNTEAFF
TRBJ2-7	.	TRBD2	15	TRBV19	TGTGCCAGTAGTAATAGCGGGAGGAGCTCCTACGAGCAGTACTTC	CASSNSGRSSYEQYF
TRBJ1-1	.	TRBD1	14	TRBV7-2	TGTGCCAGCAGCTTAGCAGGGGGCAACACTGAAGCTTTCTTT	CASSLAGGNTEAFF
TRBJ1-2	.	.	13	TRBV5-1	TGCGCCAGCAGGACCCAGACAGGTGATGGCTACACCTTC	CASRTQTGDGYTF
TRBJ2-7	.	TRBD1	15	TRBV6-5	TGTGCCAGCAGTACCGGGACAGCTGCCTCCTACGAGCAGTACTTC	CASSTGTAASYEQYF
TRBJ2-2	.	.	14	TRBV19	TGTGCCAGTAGTATCCCAGGGCGCACCGGGGAGCTGTTTTTT	CASSIPGRTGELFF
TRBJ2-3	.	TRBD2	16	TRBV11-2	TGTGCCAGCAGCCCACAAATAGCGGGGAGCACAGATACGCAGTATTTT	CASSPQIAGSTDTQYF
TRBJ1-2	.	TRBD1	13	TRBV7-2	TGTGCCAGCAGCCCGGACAGGGAAGATGGCTACACCTTC	CASSPDREDGYTF
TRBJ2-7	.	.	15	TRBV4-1	TGCGCCAGCAGCCAAGACCGGGGGGGACAGTACGAGCAGTACTTC	CASSQDRGGQYEQYF
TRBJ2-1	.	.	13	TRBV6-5	TGTGCCAGCAGGGGGACACGTCGGGATGAGCAGTTCTTC	CASRGTRRDEQFF
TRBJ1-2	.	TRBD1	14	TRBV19	TGTGCCAGTACGGACAGGGCAACGTTGTATGGCTACACCTTC	CASTDRATLYGYTF
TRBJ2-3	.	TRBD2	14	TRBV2	TGTGCCAGCAGGGGCAGCGGGAGGGCAGATACGCAGTATTTT	CASRGSGRADTQYF
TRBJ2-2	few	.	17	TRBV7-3	TGTGCCAGCAGCTTAAGCCCACAGGGCGCCGTGACCGGGGAGCTGTTTTTT	CASSLSPQGAVTGELFF